In its sample, the clone carrying this T cell receptor beta chain was seen a few times. Its antigen is unknown. V lost 3 bases, J lost 6 bases, and 14 bases stayed unmatched. Germline CDR1 ENHRY, CDR2 SYGVKD. The CDR3 totals 16 residues. This sample stems from a study of T-cell reconstitution after alpha-beta-depleted transplantation in children. Study-level points and caveats: Reportedly, roughly two months post-transplant, alpha-beta T cells arose from several hundred expanded graft clones. Surviving recipient cells, namely T cells and thymic progenitors, were the source of high day-60 TCRbeta diversity in some patients.

A TCRbeta library incorporating unique molecular identifiers was prepared. TCRdb reprocessed the PCR reads with MiXCR, giving one entry per CDR3 protein. The repertoire holds 500,000 to 750,000 distinct CDR3 sequences, with 25% to 30% as singletons. The chain uses TRBV10-3 and TRBJ2-7; 7 bases are shared with TRBD2. The sequences come from PBMCs, collected before TCRalphabeta/CD19-depleted stem cell transplant. The sequence was collected from a boy less than two years old with Wiskott-Aldrich syndrome, due to receive a stem cell transplant. The CDR3 loop is CAISESLGTGGGEQYF. The CDR3 DNA reads as TGTGCCATCAGTGAATCTCTGGGGACGGGAGGCGGCGAGCAGTACTTC.